The present TCR beta chain was sequenced within a study of naive and memory T cell subsets. At least ten counts were recorded for this clonotype. CDR1 ENHRY and CDR2 SYGVKD come from the germline V gene. V lost 8 bases to trimming and J lost 1 base, with 8 bases between them. This CDR3 is 12 amino acids long. Ligated cDNA underwent four rounds of PCR with nested alpha and beta constant region primers and SP2. Alpha and beta constant region primers primed reverse transcription for blood and skin samples. TCRdb reprocessed the UMI-ligation and nested PCR reads with MiXCR, giving one entry per CDR3 protein. The sample consists of about 25,000 distinct CDR3 sequences, about 5.2% of them appearing once. The library had UMIs added by 3' ligation of an oligonucleotide to TCR cDNA.

The rearrangement uses TRBV10-3 and TRBJ1-1; weak D call: TRBD1 (5 bases). Material: blood. This TCR derives from an adult in good health. The CDR3 protein is CAIGTTNTEAFF. The CDR3 nucleotides are TGTGCCATCGGGACCACGAACACTGAAGCTTTCTTT.